This T cell receptor (beta chain) was identified in a study of early T cells in non-severe SARS-CoV-2 infection. Study-wide context: The sequenced material was bulk RNA from unsorted whole blood, and its chains were unpaired.

The CDR3 consists of 14 residues. The germline V gene has CDR1 LNHDA and CDR2 SQIVND (reference sequence). Deletions cut 9 bases from V and 3 bases from J, with 15 bases between. Study-wide points: Matching against VDJdb likely underestimated virus-specific expansions, favoring anti-spike CD8.

The protocol attached unique molecular identifiers to individual cDNA molecules. TCRdb reprocessed the 5' RACE reads with MiXCR, giving one entry per CDR3 protein. This table holds about 85,000 distinct CDR3 sequences, roughly 14% found once. This clonotype was observed at least ten times. Its antigen remains unknown. Sequences were obtained from whole blood. The chain couples TRBV19 to TRBJ2-1, with D unresolved. The sequence was collected from an adult who was a healthcare worker with PCR-confirmed SARS-CoV-2 infection or an uninfected control (not recorded which). CDR3 sequence: CASTDGEIYNEQFF. DNA for the CDR3: TGTGCCAGCACCGACGGCGAGATCTACAATGAGCAGTTCTTC.